The rows below give T cell receptor beta chains drawn from one sample of a study of blood T cells in healthy people across ages. TCRdb processed the 5' RACE reads anew with MiXCR; each CDR3 protein has one entry. Of some 1.5 million distinct CDR3 sequences listed, over 25% were seen once; the top ten hold roughly 8.2%. Sequencing was done on a sample of blood. These receptors were collected from a woman aged 25 to 39 in good health. Each CDR3 is given without its conserved first and last residue. The size of a clone is reported for some rows only, either as once, few or many, or as a class for expanded clones.

TRBV29-1	NA	TRBJ2-7	SVDVRDDEQY
TRBV13	NA	TRBJ2-5	ASSLRTSGVEETQY
TRBV4-1	many	TRBJ2-7	ASSQRGRDRGGEQY
TRBV24-1	few	TRBJ2-1	ATSSSGSWNEQF
TRBV20-1	NA	TRBJ2-4	SASLRASYNEQY
TRBV9	few	TRBJ1-1	ASSADQGNTEAF
TRBV27	NA	TRBJ2-3	ASSLAGGFTDTQY
TRBV20-1	NA	TRBJ1-3	SAAARSGNTIY
TRBV3-1	NA	TRBJ2-1	ASSPDPSGRARNEQF
TRBV5-5	NA	TRBJ1-5	ASSNRIPGDSHAPSNQPQH
TRBV12-5	NA	TRBJ1-5	ASDSELSYSNQPQH
TRBV12-3/TRBV12-4	NA	TRBJ2-1	ACSLKTEQF
TRBV9	NA	TRBJ2-2	ASSVGAVSGTGELF
TRBV5-1	NA	TRBJ2-1	ASSPTAGNYNEQF
TRBV12-3/TRBV12-4	NA	TRBJ1-6	ASSSRARSPLH
TRBV25-1	NA	TRBJ2-6	ASSEIGAGANVLT